The 32 T cell receptor beta chains below all came from one sample that was sequenced in a study of glioma-infiltrating T cells after dendritic cell vaccination. Assay used: immunoSEQ multiplex PCR; TCRdb lists only in-frame clones, some missing. The top ten hold more than 8% of the sample, which has more than 60,000 clones, around 83% seen once. The sequencing used blood, collected before dendritic cell vaccination. These receptors all stem from a human donor with glioblastoma.

V usage is TRBV27 and J usage is TRBJ1-2; D might be TRBD1 (6 bases). The germline V gene has CDR1 MNHEY and CDR2 SMNVEV (reference sequence). Trimming took off 6 bases at V and 3 bases at J, with 17 bases between the two ends. The CDR3 consists of 15 residues. The CDR3 reads CASSGPGGADYGYTF. The CDR3 nucleotides read TGTGCCAGCAGCGGCCCGGGGGGGGCGGACTATGGCTACACCTTC.

This chain uses TRBV28 with TRBJ1-4; 7 nucleotides match TRBD1. V was clipped by 5 bases and J by 0 bases; unmatched bases: 9. Germline CDR1 is MDHEN and CDR2 is SYDVKM. CDR3 size: 17 residues. CDR3 residues: CASSPRGSFATNEKLFF. In nucleotides, the CDR3 is TGTGCCAGCAGTCCCAGGGGGAGTTTTGCAACTAATGAAAAACTGTTTTTT.

This clone has only a few counts. This chain joins TRBV19 and TRBJ1-2, with 8 bases identical to TRBD1. The CDR3 spans 15 residues. CDR1 and CDR2 (germline): LNHDA, SQIVND (reference sequence). V lost 6 bases to trimming and J lost 4 bases; unmatched junction nucleotides: 10. CDR3: CASSPTGASIYGYTF. Written as DNA, the CDR3 is TGTGCCAGTAGCCCGACAGGGGCTTCAATCTATGGCTACACCTTC.

CDR3 loop: CASSSPGTGHHEQYF. The CDR3 region has the DNA TGTGCCAGCAGCTCGCCCGGGACAGGGCACCACGAGCAGTACTTC. This chain links TRBV27 with TRBJ2-7; 9 nucleotides agree with TRBD1. This CDR3 has 15 residues. Trimming at V came to 6 bases and at J to 5 bases, leaving 11 bases not matched to a gene. Germline loops: CDR1 MNHEY, CDR2 SMNVEV (reference sequence).

This chain connects TRBV10-2 to TRBJ2-3, with unresolved D. V was shortened by 6 bases and J by 0 bases, with 7 bases between the two germline ends. This CDR3 is built from 13 residues. The germline CDR1 and CDR2 sequences are WSHSY and SAAADI. As DNA, the CDR3 is TGCGCCAGCAGCGGTTCTAGCACAGATACGCAGTATTTT. Translated, it gives CASSGSSTDTQYF.

The chain uses TRBV28 and TRBJ2-5, with 8 bases lining up with TRBD1. The V gene end was trimmed by 4 bases and the J gene end by 2 bases; junction bases not matched to a gene: 3. The CDR3 runs to 14 residues. Germline-derived CDR1 and CDR2 are MDHEN and SYDVKM. CDR3 DNA: TGTGCCAGCAGTTGGGACAGGAGTCAAGAGACCCAGTACTTC. Translating it yields CASSWDRSQETQYF. Based on the CDR3 plus reference TRBV28 and TRBJ2-5, the full variable domain is DVKVTQSSRYLVKRTGEKVFLECVQDMDHENMFWYRQDPGLGLRLIYFSYDVKMKEKGDIPEGYSVSREKKERFSLILESASTNQTSMYLCASSWDRSQETQYFGPGTRLLVL.

This clone was picked up one time. The chain employs TRBV2 and TRBJ2-1; TRBD1 agrees at 7 bases. Germline V gene lookup returns CDR1 SNHLY and CDR2 FYNNEI. The CDR3 extends over 16 amino acids. V trimming: 6 bases; J trimming: 4 bases; junction bases outside the gene matches: 12. As DNA, the CDR3 is TGTGCCAGCAGCCCCGTCACAGGGGCCCTTTACAATGAGCAGTTCTTC. Amino acids: CASSPVTGALYNEQFF.

The chain couples TRBV2 to TRBJ1-6, with 8 bases aligning to TRBD1. Germline V gene data show CDR1 as SNHLY and CDR2 as FYNNEI. The CDR3 runs 13 residues. J was trimmed by 9 bases and V by 11 bases; bases with no gene match: 9. The DNA for the CDR3 is TGTGCCGGGCGGACCAGGGGGCCTTCACCCCTCCACTTT. It encodes CAGRTRGPSPLHF.

This clone has a handful of counts. The chain recombines TRBV7-9 with TRBJ1-5; 11 positions agree with TRBD1. Germline CDR1 reads SEHNR; CDR2 reads FQNEAQ (reference sequence). The CDR3 contains 15 residues. V shed 5 bases, J shed 6 bases, and the junction held 6 bases outside the gene matches. The CDR3 loop reads CASSPWDRGIQPQHF. CDR3 in DNA: TGTGCCAGCAGCCCGTGGGACAGGGGGATTCAGCCCCAGCATTTT.

This clone is a singleton in its sample. The CDR3 DNA sequence: TGTGCCAGCAGGCCGCAGCAGACAGGGCAAGTATCACCCCTCCACTTT. Translation: CASRPQQTGQVSPLHF. The chain links TRBV6-6 to TRBJ1-6; 7 nucleotides agree with TRBD1. The CDR3 totals 16 residues. The ends lost 6 bases at V and 10 bases at J; junction bases unmatched: 15. In germline, CDR1 is MNHNY, CDR2 SVGAGI (reference sequence).

V is TRBV28 and J is TRBJ2-1, with no clear D. CDR1 and CDR2 from the germline V gene are MDHEN and SYDVKM. Trimming stripped 8 bases from V and 8 bases from J, with 16 bases between. The CDR3 is 13 residues long. DNA of the CDR3: TGTGCCAGCGCCGGTGGTAGTATGGATGAGCAGTTCTTC. Its translation: CASAGGSMDEQFF.

The chain joins TRBV7-9 to TRBJ2-1; D perhaps matches TRBD2 (5 bases). Looked up from germline, CDR1 is SEHNR and CDR2 is FQNEAQ (reference sequence). V was trimmed by 5 bases and J by 4 bases, leaving 15 bases between them. There are 15 residues in the CDR3. CDR3 nucleotides: TGTGCCAGCAGCCCCCGAGGGCTCCTATACAATGAGCAGTTCTTC. This sequence encodes CASSPRGLLYNEQFF.

This clone was seen a few times. The chain joins TRBV28 to TRBJ1-2, with 11 bases identical to TRBD1. This CDR3 has 12 amino acids. The V gene's germline CDR1 is MDHEN and CDR2 SYDVKM. V gave up 6 bases and J gave up 8 bases; unmatched junction bases: 2. Written as DNA, the CDR3 is TGTGCCAGCAGCCGGACAGGGGGCGGCTACACCTTC. Translating gives CASSRTGGGYTF.

The DNA of the CDR3 is TGTGCCAGTACCCTCCCTTATCGACAGGGCCCTTCCTACGAGCAGTACTTC. It encodes CASTLPYRQGPSYEQYF. V usage is TRBV19 and J usage is TRBJ2-7; 7 nucleotides agree with TRBD1. The CDR3 extends over 17 amino acids. Germline CDR1 LNHDA, CDR2 SQIVND (reference sequence). The V gene end was trimmed by 7 bases and the J gene end by 1 base; junction bases not matched to a gene: 16.

This clone was seen just once. The J gene is TRBJ1-1, the V gene TRBV11-1, with a weak D call TRBD1 (6 bases). V gave up 7 bases and J gave up 1 base, with 16 bases separating them. Germline CDR1 SGHAT, CDR2 FQDESV (reference sequence). The CDR3 runs to 15 residues. The CDR3 nucleotides are TGTGCCAGCAACCAGAACCCAGGGGAGAACACTGAAGCTTTCTTT. It encodes CASNQNPGENTEAFF.

A word on this clone: An end of the junction differs from the germline gene, which may be a read error. The chain carries TRBV11-2 and TRBJ1-3, with TRBD1 matching over 7 bases. Germline loops: CDR1 SGHAT, CDR2 FQNNGV. This CDR3 region has 14 residues. The chain's CDR3 is CASSHQGVRNTIYF. DNA for the CDR3: TGTGCCAGCAGCCATCAGGGGGTACGAAACACTATATATTTT.

The chain couples TRBV2 to TRBJ1-5; D might be TRBD1 (5 bases). This CDR3 spans 14 amino acids. Trimming cost V 6 bases and J 2 bases, with 11 bases left between them. Germline V lookup: CDR1 SNHLY, CDR2 FYNNEI. The CDR3 region is CASSRDSRNQPQHF. In DNA form, the CDR3 reads TGTGCCAGCAGCCGCGACAGCCGCAATCAGCCCCAGCATTTT. Full variable domain (remainder filled in from reference TRBV2 and TRBJ1-5): EPEVTQTPSHQVTQMGQEVILRCVPISNHLYFYWYRQILGQKVEFLVSFYNNEISEKSEIFDDQFSVERPDGSNFTLKIRSTKLEDSAMYFCASSRDSRNQPQHFGDGTRLSIL.

This chain links TRBV10-2 with TRBJ2-1; 8 bases fit TRBD2. The germline V gene has CDR1 WSHSY and CDR2 SAAADI. The junction had 15 bases not matched to a gene; V was cut back by 4 bases and J by 4 bases. The CDR3 sequence is 18 residues long. CDR3 protein: CASSVYLIASGRYNEQFF. The CDR3 DNA is TGCGCCAGCAGTGTCTACCTTATCGCTAGCGGGCGGTACAATGAGCAGTTCTTC.

The chain carries TRBV6-5 and TRBJ2-1, with D possibly matching TRBD1 (6 bases). CDR1 is MNHEY, CDR2 SVGAGI, per germline. V gave up 0 bases and J gave up 10 bases, with 13 bases separating them. CDR3 length: 14 residues. This CDR3 reads CASSYSRGTGEQFF. The CDR3 DNA sequence: TGTGCCAGCAGTTACTCCCGAGGAACAGGGGAGCAGTTCTTC.

V usage is TRBV5-1 and J usage is TRBJ1-2, with D possibly being TRBD1 (6 bases). The CDR3 is 15 residues long. The germline V gene encodes CDR1 SGHRS and CDR2 YFSETQ. The ends were cut back, 0 bases at V and 7 bases at J, with 16 bases in the middle. The CDR3 protein is CASSLEQGSGGGYTF. In DNA form, the CDR3 reads TGCGCCAGCAGCTTGGAACAGGGAAGCGGCGGTGGCTACACCTTC.

This chain joins TRBV28 and TRBJ1-2, with TRBD1 identical over 10 bases. Germline trimming cut 8 bases from V and 2 bases from J; bases unmatched to any gene: 14. This CDR3 is built from 17 residues. From germline, CDR1 is MDHEN and CDR2 SYDVKM. The CDR3 is CASLKSGQGGWNYGYTF. As DNA, the CDR3 is TGTGCCAGCCTTAAATCCGGACAGGGGGGATGGAACTATGGCTACACCTTC.

The chain employs TRBV10-2 and TRBJ2-5; no reliable D call. Germline V CDR1 and CDR2: WSHSY, SAAADI. The V end lost 5 bases, the J end lost 5 bases, and 9 bases lay between the germline ends. CDR3 length equals 12 residues. The DNA for the CDR3 is TGCGCCAGCAGTCACACCGGGGAGACCCAGTACTTC. Translating gives CASSHTGETQYF.

This chain uses TRBV4-1 with TRBJ2-3; D possibly corresponds to TRBD1 (6 bases). The CDR3 has 17 residues. The germline V gene has CDR1 MGHRA and CDR2 YSYEKL. V was clipped by 4 bases and J by 2 bases, with 19 bases between them. The CDR3: CASSPTGMRGNTDTQYF. The CDR3 coding sequence is TGCGCCAGCAGCCCGACCGGTATGAGGGGGAACACAGATACGCAGTATTTT.

The chain couples TRBV5-4 to TRBJ2-7, with D possibly being TRBD1 (6 bases). The CDR3 is 14 amino acids. V lost 4 bases and J lost 6, with 17 bases in between. Germline lookup yields CDR1 SGHNT and CDR2 YYREEE (reference sequence). In DNA form, the CDR3 reads TGTGCCAGCAGCGGGGGCAGGGCGCCGGGCGAGCAGTACTTC. Amino acids: CASSGGRAPGEQYF.

V and J are TRBV6-4 and TRBJ1-2; D is unclear. Trimming took off 4 bases at V and 6 bases at J, with 9 bases between the two ends. Germline V CDR1 and CDR2: MRHNA, SNTAGT. There are 12 residues in the CDR3. This CDR3 reads CASSGPGDGYTF. The CDR3 nucleotides are TGTGCCAGCAGTGGGCCGGGAGATGGCTACACCTTC.

The chain recombines TRBV27 with TRBJ1-5; a weak D match, TRBD1 (6 bases). Per the germline V gene, CDR1 is MNHEY and CDR2 is SMNVEV (reference sequence). The CDR3 runs 21 residues. Between the trimmed V and J ends, which lost 3 bases and 0 bases, there was a span of 27 bases. The CDR3 sequence is CASSFQQNRERLDDSNQPQHF. The DNA of the CDR3 is TGTGCCAGCAGTTTCCAACAAAACAGGGAAAGGCTAGATGATAGCAATCAGCCCCAGCATTTT.

The V and J genes are TRBV19 and TRBJ1-2, with TRBD1 matching 8 bases. Germline V gives CDR1 LNHDA, CDR2 SQIVND (reference sequence). J lost 4 bases, V lost 7 bases, and 14 bases had no gene match. CDR3 size: 16 residues. CDR3 in DNA: TGTGCCAGTACCTTAAAGTCAACAGGGGGGATCTATGGCTACACCTTC. It encodes CASTLKSTGGIYGYTF.

The chain joins TRBV7-8 to TRBJ2-2, with 7 nucleotides matching TRBD1. From germline, CDR1 is SGHVS and CDR2 FQNEAQ. The length of the CDR3 is 15 residues. With 7 bases clipped from V and 3 bases from J, the junction kept 8 bases outside the gene matches. The DNA for the CDR3 is TGTGCCAGCATCCCCGGGACAGCCTACACCGGGGAGCTGTTTTTT. Translated: CASIPGTAYTGELFF.

V gene TRBV30 combines with J gene TRBJ2-3, with a tentative D call TRBD2 (6 bases). The germline V gene has CDR1 GTSNPN and CDR2 SVGIG (reference sequence). V lost 5 bases and J 6 bases, leaving 6 bases between the germline ends. The CDR3 runs 10 residues. The CDR3 nucleotides are TGTGCCTGGGGGGGGGATACGCAGTATTTT. It translates to CAWGGDTQYF.

This clone has just a few counts. The chain is built from TRBV10-1 and TRBJ1-3; TRBD1 matches at 7 bases. V dropped 8 bases and J dropped 0; count of bases not matched to a gene: 1. There are 13 residues in the CDR3. The germline V gene has CDR1 WNHNN and CDR2 SYGVQD (reference sequence). The CDR3 coding sequence is TGCGCCAGCGGACAGGTCTCTGGAAACACCATATATTTT. Its translation: CASGQVSGNTIYF.

CDR3 residues: CASSPSGQGYYEQYF. The CDR3 coding sequence is TGTGCCAGCTCACCATCGGGACAGGGGTACTACGAGCAGTACTTC. The chain employs TRBV18 and TRBJ2-7, with 10 bases lining up with TRBD1. CDR3 length: 15 amino acids. CDR1 KGHSH and CDR2 LQKENI come from the germline V gene. The trim removed 2 bases at V and 3 bases at J, leaving 4 bases unmatched.

This chain uses TRBV14 with TRBJ2-2; D possibly corresponds to TRBD2 (7 bases). Germline V gene sequence: CDR1 SGHDN, CDR2 FVKESK. CDR3 length: 14 amino acids. The V gene lost 1 base and the J gene lost 6 bases, with 9 bases spanning the gap. The CDR3 protein is CASSQVRGPGELFF. CDR3 coding DNA: TGTGCCAGCAGCCAAGTGCGGGGGCCCGGGGAGCTGTTTTTT.